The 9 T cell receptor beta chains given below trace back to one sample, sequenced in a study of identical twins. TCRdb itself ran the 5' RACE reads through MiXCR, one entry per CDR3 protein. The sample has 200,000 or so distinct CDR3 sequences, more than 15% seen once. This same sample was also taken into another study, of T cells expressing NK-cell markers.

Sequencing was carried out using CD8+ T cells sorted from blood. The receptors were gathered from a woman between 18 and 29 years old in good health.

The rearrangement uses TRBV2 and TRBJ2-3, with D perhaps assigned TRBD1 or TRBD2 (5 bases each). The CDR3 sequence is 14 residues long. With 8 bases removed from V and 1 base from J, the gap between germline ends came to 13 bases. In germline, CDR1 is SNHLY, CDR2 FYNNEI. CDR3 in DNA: TGTGCCAGCGGGACCATTGAGGGCACAGATACGCAGTATTTT. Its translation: CASGTIEGTDTQYF.

CDR3 nucleotide sequence: TGTGCCACCCGGTGGACCGGGGAGCTGTTTTTT. This gives the protein CATRWTGELFF. This chain uses TRBV3-1 with TRBJ2-2, with D unclear. This CDR3 spans 11 amino acids. Germline loops: CDR1 LGHDT, CDR2 YNNKEL (reference sequence). Trimming removed 10 bases from V and 5 bases from J, with 8 bases in between.

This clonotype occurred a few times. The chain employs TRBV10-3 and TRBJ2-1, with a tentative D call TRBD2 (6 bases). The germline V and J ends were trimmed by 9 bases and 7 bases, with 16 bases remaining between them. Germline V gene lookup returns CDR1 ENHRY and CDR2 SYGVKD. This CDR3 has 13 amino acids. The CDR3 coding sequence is TGTGCCATGGGGGACTGGGAGTTAAATGAGCAGTTCTTC. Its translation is CAMGDWELNEQFF.

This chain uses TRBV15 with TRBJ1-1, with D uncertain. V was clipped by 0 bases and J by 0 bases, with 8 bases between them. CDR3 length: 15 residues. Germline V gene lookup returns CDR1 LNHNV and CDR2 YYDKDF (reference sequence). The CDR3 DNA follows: TGTGCCACCAGCAGAGACAGGACCATGAACACTGAAGCTTTCTTT. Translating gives CATSRDRTMNTEAFF.

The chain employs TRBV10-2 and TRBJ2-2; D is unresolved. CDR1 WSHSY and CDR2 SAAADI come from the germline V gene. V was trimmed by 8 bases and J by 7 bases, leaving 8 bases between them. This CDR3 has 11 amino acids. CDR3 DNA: TGCGCCAGCCGGAGTGGCGGGGAGCTGTTTTTT. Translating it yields CASRSGGELFF.

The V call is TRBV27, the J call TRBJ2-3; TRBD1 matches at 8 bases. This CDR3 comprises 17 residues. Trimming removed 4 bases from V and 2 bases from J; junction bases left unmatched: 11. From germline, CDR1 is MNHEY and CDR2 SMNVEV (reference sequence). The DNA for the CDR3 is TGTGCCAGCAGTTCCATCCGGACAGGGTTCTCCACAGATACGCAGTATTTT. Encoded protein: CASSSIRTGFSTDTQYF.

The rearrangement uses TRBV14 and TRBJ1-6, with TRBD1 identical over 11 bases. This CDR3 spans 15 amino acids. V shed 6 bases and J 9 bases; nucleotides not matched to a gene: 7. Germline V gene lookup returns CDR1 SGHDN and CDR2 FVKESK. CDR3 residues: CASSHSGQGGSPLHF. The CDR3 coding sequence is TGTGCCAGCAGTCATTCGGGACAGGGGGGTTCACCCCTCCACTTT.

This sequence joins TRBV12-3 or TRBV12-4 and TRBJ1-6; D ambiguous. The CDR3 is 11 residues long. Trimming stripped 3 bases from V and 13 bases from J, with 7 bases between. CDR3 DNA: TGTGCCAGCAGTTTGGGCGGGCCCCTCCACTTT. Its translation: CASSLGGPLHF.

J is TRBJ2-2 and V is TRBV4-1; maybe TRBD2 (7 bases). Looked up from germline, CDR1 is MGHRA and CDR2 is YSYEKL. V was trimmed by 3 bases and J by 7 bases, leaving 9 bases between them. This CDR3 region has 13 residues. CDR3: CASSQRGGGELFF. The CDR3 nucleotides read TGCGCCAGCAGCCAGAGGGGGGGCGGGGAGCTGTTTTTT.